This TCR beta chain was profiled in a study of shared clonotypes between healthy human individuals. Points from the study as a whole: Of the naive CD4 clonotypes, about 5% were shared across several donors.

Turning to this clone: Its specificity is unknown. Other DNA variants within this sample encode the same CDR3.

V lost 3 bases, J lost 2 bases, and 0 bases stayed unmatched. CDR1 SNHLY and CDR2 FYNNEI come from the germline V gene. The CDR3 is made up of 13 amino acids. DNA at about 210 ng, around 30,000 T cell genomes, went into sorted-subset replicate PCRs. Sequencing used immunoSEQ multiplex PCR; TCRdb keeps in-frame clones, though not all of them. Here the sample spans roughly 2.6 million clones, over 85% being singletons. The chain couples TRBV2 to TRBJ2-7; 8 bases are shared with TRBD1. This sequence originates from a man aged 18 to 29 in good health. Sequences were obtained from naive CD4+ T cells sorted from blood. Subset indicated: CD45RA+ positively selected. The CDR3 reads CASSEDRAYEQYF. CDR3 nucleotides: TGTGCCAGCAGTGAGGACAGGGCCTACGAGCAGTACTTC.